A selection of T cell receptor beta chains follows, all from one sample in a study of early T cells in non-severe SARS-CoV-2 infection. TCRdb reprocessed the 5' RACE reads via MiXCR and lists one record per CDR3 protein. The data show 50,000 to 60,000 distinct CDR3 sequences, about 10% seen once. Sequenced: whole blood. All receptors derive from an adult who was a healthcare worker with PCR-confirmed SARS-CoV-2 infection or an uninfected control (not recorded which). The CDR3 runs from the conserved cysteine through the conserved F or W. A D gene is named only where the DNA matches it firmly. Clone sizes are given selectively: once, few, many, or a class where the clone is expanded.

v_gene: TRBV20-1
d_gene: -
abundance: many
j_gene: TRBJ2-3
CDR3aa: CSATQLDTQYF
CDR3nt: TGCAGTGCTACCCAGTTGGATACGCAGTATTTT

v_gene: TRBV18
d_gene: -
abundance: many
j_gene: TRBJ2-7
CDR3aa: CASSPNRGGTYEQYF
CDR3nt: TGTGCCAGCTCACCCAACAGGGGGGGGACCTACGAGCAGTACTTC

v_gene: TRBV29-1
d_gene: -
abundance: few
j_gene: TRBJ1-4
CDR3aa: CSVGILANEKLFF
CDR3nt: TGCAGCGTTGGCATCTTAGCTAATGAAAAACTGTTTTTT

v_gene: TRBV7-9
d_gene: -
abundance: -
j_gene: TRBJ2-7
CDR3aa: CASTSGDTYEQYF
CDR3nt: TGTGCCAGCACATCGGGAGATACCTACGAGCAGTACTTC

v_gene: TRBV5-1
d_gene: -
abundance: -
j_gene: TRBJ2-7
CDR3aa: CASSVQPGTVSYEQYF
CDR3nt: TGCGCCAGCAGCGTCCAACCCGGGACGGTTTCCTACGAGCAGTACTTC

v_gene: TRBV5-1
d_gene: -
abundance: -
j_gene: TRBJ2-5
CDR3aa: CASSLAWETQYF
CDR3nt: TGCGCCAGCAGCTTGGCATGGGAGACCCAGTACTTC

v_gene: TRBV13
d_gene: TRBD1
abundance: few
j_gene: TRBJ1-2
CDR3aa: CASSLDRRYGYTF
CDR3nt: TGTGCCAGCAGCTTGGACAGGAGGTATGGCTACACCTTC

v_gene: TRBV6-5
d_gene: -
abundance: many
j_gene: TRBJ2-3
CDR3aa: CASSYRDTQYF
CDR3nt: TGTGCCAGCAGTTACCGGGATACGCAGTATTTT

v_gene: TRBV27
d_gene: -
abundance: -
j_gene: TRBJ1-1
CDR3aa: CASSLNRKRSTEAFF
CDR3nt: TGTGCCAGCAGTTTAAACAGAAAGAGGAGCACTGAAGCTTTCTTT

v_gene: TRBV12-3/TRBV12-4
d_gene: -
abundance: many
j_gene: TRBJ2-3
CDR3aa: CASSQAGLSTDTQYF
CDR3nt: TGTGCCAGCAGCCAAGCGGGCCTGAGCACAGATACGCAGTATTTT

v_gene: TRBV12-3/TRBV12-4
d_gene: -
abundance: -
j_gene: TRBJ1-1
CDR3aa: CASSLASGVYAEAFF
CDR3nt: TGTGCCAGCAGTTTAGCGTCAGGGGTTTACGCTGAAGCTTTCTTT

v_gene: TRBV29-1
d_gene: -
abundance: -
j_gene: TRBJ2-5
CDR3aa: CSVGHHQETQYF
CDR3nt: TGCAGCGTCGGACATCACCAAGAGACCCAGTACTTC

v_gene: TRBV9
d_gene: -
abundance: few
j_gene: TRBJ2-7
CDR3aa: CASSVGQNSYEQYF
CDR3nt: TGTGCCAGCAGCGTCGGACAGAATTCCTACGAGCAGTACTTC

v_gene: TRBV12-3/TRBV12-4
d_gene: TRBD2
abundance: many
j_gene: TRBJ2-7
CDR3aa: CASSFLGLAGVGEQYF
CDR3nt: TGTGCCAGCAGTTTTTTAGGACTAGCGGGAGTCGGCGAGCAGTACTTC

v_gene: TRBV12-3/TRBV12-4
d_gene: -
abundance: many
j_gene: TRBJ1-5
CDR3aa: CASSQDWNQPQHF
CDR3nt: TGTGCCAGCAGCCAGGATTGGAATCAGCCCCAGCATTTT

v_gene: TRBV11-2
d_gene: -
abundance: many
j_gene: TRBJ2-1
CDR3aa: CASSLGARMNEQFF
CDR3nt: TGTGCCAGCAGCTTAGGCGCTAGAATGAATGAGCAGTTCTTC

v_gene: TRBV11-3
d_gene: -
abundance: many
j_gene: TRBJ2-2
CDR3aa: CASSLGGGGELFF
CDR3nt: TGTGCCAGCAGCTTAGGAGGAGGCGGGGAGCTGTTTTTT

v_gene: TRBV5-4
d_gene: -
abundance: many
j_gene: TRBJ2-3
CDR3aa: CASSLATMSTDTQYF
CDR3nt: TGTGCCAGCAGCTTGGCTACGATGAGCACAGATACGCAGTATTTT

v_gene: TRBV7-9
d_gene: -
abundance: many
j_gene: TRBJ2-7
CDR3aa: CASSPPRVWAYEQYF
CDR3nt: TGTGCCAGCAGCCCCCCCAGGGTCTGGGCCTACGAGCAGTACTTC

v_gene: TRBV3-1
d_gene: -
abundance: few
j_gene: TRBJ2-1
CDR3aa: CASSLRVAGGASDEQFF
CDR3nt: TGTGCCAGCAGCCTAAGGGTGGCAGGGGGTGCTAGCGATGAGCAGTTCTTC

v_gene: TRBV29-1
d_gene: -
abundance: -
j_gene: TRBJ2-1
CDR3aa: CSVESPDAISYNEQFF
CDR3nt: TGCAGCGTTGAGTCACCGGACGCGATCTCCTACAATGAGCAGTTCTTC

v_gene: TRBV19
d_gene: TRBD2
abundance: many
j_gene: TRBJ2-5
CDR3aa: CASSTGGILQETQYF
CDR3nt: TGTGCCAGTAGTACCGGGGGGATCTTACAAGAGACCCAGTACTTC

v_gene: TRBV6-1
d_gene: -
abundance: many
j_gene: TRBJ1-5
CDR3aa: CASSVALAAQPQHF
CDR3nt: TGTGCCAGCAGCGTCGCTCTGGCGGCTCAGCCCCAGCATTTT

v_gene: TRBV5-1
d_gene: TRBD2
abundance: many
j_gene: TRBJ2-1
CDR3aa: CASSFSPSGSINEQFF
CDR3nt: TGCGCCAGCAGCTTCAGTCCTAGCGGGAGCATCAATGAGCAGTTCTTC

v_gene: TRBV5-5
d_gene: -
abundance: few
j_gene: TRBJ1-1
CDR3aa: CASTFGTANTEAFF
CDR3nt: TGTGCCAGCACGTTTGGGACGGCGAACACTGAAGCTTTCTTT

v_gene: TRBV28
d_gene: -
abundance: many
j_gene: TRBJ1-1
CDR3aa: CASNSGQFDTEAFF
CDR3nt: TGTGCCAGCAATTCCGGGCAGTTTGACACTGAAGCTTTCTTT

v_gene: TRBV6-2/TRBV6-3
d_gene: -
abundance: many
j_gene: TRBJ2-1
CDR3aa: CASSLARDPYNEQFF
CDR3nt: TGTGCCAGCAGTCTCGCCCGGGACCCGTACAATGAGCAGTTCTTC

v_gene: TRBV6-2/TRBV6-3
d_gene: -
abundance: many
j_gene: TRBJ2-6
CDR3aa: CASSYFPSSGANVLTF
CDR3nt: TGTGCCAGCAGTTACTTCCCGAGCTCTGGGGCCAACGTCCTGACTTTC

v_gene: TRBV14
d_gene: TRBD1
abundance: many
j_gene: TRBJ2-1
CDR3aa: CASSQTGTGFSDDEQFF
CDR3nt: TGTGCCAGCAGCCAAACCGGGACAGGGTTTTCGGACGATGAGCAGTTCTTC

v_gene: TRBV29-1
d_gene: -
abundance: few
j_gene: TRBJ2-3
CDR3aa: CSVVGSTSTDTQYF
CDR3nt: TGCAGCGTTGTCGGCTCCACGAGCACAGATACGCAGTATTTT

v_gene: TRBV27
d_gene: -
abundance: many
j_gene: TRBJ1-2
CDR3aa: CASSLDPVYGYTF
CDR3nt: TGTGCCAGCAGTTTGGACCCCGTCTATGGCTACACCTTC

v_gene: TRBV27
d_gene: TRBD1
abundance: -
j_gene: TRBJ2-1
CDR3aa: CASSFAGGVYNEQFF
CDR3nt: TGTGCCAGCAGTTTCGCAGGGGGAGTCTACAATGAGCAGTTCTTC

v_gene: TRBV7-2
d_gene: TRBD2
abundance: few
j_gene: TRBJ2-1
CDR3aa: CASSLAPGEGSGSYNEQFF
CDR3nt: TGTGCCAGCAGCTTAGCGCCGGGGGAGGGTAGTGGGTCCTACAATGAGCAGTTCTTC

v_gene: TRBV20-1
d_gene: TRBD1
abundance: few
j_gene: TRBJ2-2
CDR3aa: CSARGWTGVNTGELFF
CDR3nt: TGCAGTGCTAGAGGGTGGACAGGGGTAAACACCGGGGAGCTGTTTTTT

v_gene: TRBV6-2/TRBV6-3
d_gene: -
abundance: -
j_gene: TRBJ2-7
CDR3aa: CASSYSRGVTGLYEQYF
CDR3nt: TGTGCCAGCAGTTACTCGAGGGGGGTTACGGGCCTCTACGAGCAGTACTTC

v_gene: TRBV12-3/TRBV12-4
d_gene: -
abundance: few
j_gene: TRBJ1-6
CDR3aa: CASSFLGYSPLHF
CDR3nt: TGTGCCAGCAGTTTTCTGGGGTATTCACCCCTCCACTTT

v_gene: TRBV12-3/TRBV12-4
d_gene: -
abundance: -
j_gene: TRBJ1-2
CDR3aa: CASSPDRTSVVNYGYTF
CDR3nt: TGTGCCAGCAGTCCTGACAGAACCAGTGTCGTTAACTATGGCTACACCTTC

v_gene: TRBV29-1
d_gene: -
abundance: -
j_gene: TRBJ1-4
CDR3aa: CSVVGDAGKLFF
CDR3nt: TGCAGCGTTGTAGGGGACGCCGGAAAACTGTTTTTT

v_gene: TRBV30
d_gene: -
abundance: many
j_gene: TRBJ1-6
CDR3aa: CAWAEVGNSPLHF
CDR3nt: TGTGCCTGGGCGGAGGTTGGGAATTCACCCCTCCACTTT

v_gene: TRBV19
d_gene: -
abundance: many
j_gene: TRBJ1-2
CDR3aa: CASAGTLNYGYTF
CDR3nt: TGTGCCAGTGCCGGGACCCTAAACTATGGCTACACCTTC

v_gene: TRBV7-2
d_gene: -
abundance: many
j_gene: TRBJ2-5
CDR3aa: CASSPLETQYF
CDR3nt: TGTGCCAGCAGCCCACTAGAGACCCAGTACTTC

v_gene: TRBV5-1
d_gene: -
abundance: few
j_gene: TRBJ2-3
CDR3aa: CASSINTDTQYF
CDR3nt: TGCGCCAGCAGCATTAACACAGATACGCAGTATTTT

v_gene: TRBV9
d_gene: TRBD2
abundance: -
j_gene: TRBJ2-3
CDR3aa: CASSTSGGRADTQYF
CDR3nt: TGTGCCAGTTCGACTAGCGGGGGGAGGGCAGATACGCAGTATTTT

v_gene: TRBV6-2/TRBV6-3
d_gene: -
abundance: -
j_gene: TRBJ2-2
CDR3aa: CASSYANTGELFF
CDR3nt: TGTGCCAGCAGTTACGCGAACACCGGGGAGCTGTTTTTT

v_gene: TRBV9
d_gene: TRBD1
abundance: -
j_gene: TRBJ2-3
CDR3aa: CASSVDGTGRTDTQYF
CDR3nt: TGTGCCAGCAGCGTAGACGGGACAGGTCGGACAGATACGCAGTATTTT

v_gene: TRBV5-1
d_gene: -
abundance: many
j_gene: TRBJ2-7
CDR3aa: CASSSRQASSYEQYF
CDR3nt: TGCGCCAGCAGCTCCCGACAGGCGAGCTCCTACGAGCAGTACTTC

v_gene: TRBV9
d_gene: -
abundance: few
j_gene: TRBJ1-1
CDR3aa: CASSVTGLVTEAFF
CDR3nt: TGTGCCAGCAGCGTGACAGGTCTGGTCACTGAAGCTTTCTTT

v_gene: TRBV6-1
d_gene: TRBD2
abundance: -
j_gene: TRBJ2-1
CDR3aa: CASSEASGRADEQFF
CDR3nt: TGTGCCAGCAGTGAGGCTAGCGGGAGGGCCGATGAGCAGTTCTTC

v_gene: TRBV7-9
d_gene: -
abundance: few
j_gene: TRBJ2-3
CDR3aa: CASSSYQGPLTDTQYF
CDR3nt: TGTGCCAGCAGCTCATACCAAGGACCTCTCACAGATACGCAGTATTTT

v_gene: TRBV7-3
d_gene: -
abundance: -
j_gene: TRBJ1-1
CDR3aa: CASSKGPSGTEAFF
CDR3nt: TGTGCCAGCAGCAAGGGGCCCAGTGGCACTGAAGCTTTCTTT

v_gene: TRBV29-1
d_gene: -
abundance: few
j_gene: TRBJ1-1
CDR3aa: CSVHTQGNTEAFF
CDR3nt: TGCAGCGTCCACACCCAGGGAAACACTGAAGCTTTCTTT

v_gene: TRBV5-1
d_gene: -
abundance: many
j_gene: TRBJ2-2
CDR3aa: CASSLEAAGNTGELFF
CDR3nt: TGCGCCAGCAGCTTGGAAGCGGCAGGGAACACCGGGGAGCTGTTTTTT

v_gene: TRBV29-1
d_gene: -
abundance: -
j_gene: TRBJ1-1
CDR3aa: CSVEDWDIGTEAFF
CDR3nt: TGCAGCGTTGAAGATTGGGACATTGGGACTGAAGCTTTCTTT

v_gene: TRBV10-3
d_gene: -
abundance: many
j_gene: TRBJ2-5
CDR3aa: CAISESKETQYF
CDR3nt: TGTGCCATCAGTGAGTCGAAAGAGACCCAGTACTTC

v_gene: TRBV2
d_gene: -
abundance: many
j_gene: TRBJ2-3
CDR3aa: CASRTQQWDTQYF
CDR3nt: TGTGCCAGCAGGACCCAGCAGTGGGATACGCAGTATTTT

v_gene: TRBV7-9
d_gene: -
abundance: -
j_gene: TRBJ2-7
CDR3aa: CASNPTPYEQYF
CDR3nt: TGTGCCAGCAACCCCACTCCCTACGAGCAGTACTTC

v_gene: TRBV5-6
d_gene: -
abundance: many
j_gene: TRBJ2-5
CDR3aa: CASSLVLQYQETQYF
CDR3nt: TGTGCCAGCAGCTTGGTTCTCCAGTACCAAGAGACCCAGTACTTC

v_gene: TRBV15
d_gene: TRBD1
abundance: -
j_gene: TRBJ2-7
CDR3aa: CATSRDSEYEQYF
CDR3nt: TGTGCCACCAGTAGGGACAGTGAATACGAGCAGTACTTC

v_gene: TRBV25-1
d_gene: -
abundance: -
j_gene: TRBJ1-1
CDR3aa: CASSGFWGTEAFF
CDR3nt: TGTGCCAGCAGTGGATTTTGGGGGACTGAAGCTTTCTTT

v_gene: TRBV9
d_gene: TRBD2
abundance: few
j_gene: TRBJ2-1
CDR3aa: CASSPGASGRGDEQFF
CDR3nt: TGTGCCAGCAGCCCCGGGGCTAGCGGGAGGGGCGATGAGCAGTTCTTC